This is a list of T cell receptor beta chains from one sample in a study of early T cells in non-severe SARS-CoV-2 infection. MiXCR was run by TCRdb on the 5' RACE reads, yielding one entry per CDR3 protein. The repertoire holds 100,000 to 150,000 distinct CDR3 sequences, with about 15% as singletons. The specimen was whole blood. The receptors derive from an adult who was a healthcare worker with PCR-confirmed SARS-CoV-2 infection or an uninfected control (not recorded which). The CDR3 runs from the conserved cysteine through the conserved F or W. D genes are given only for firm matches. A clone size is listed for some rows: how often the clone was seen (once, few, many), or a class if it is expanded.

V	J	D	size	CDR3	DNA
TRBV4-1	TRBJ2-5	NA	few	CASSQERISDQYF	TGCGCCAGCAGCCAAGAAAGAATATCAGACCAGTACTTC
TRBV7-3	TRBJ2-1	TRBD1	NA	CASSLTGQGSNEQFF	TGTGCCAGCAGCTTAACGGGACAGGGATCCAATGAGCAGTTCTTC
TRBV25-1	TRBJ2-5	NA	NA	CASSVAGLETQYF	TGTGCCAGCAGCGTCGCAGGGCTCGAGACCCAGTACTTC
TRBV12-3/TRBV12-4	TRBJ2-3	TRBD2	NA	CASISSGSYTDTQYF	TGTGCCAGCATTTCTAGCGGGTCTTACACAGATACGCAGTATTTT
TRBV3-1	TRBJ2-7	NA	few	CASSQVEAGEQYF	TGTGCCAGCAGCCAAGTAGAAGCGGGTGAGCAGTACTTC
TRBV7-9	TRBJ1-1	NA	few	CASSLALGGRQMNTEAFF	TGTGCCAGCAGCTTAGCTCTCGGCGGGCGACAAATGAACACTGAAGCTTTCTTT
TRBV12-5	TRBJ1-5	NA	many	CASDRDRAGNQPQHF	TGTGCTAGTGACAGGGATCGGGCGGGGAATCAGCCCCAGCATTTT
TRBV12-3/TRBV12-4	TRBJ2-2	TRBD2	NA	CASSRAGGNTGELFF	TGTGCCAGCAGTCGAGCGGGGGGGAACACCGGGGAGCTGTTTTTT
TRBV3-1	TRBJ2-1	NA	few	CASSQGQPGTRNEQFF	TGTGCCAGCAGCCAAGGTCAGCCGGGGACACGCAATGAGCAGTTCTTC
TRBV11-2	TRBJ2-1	NA	few	CASSDYIALYNEQFF	TGTGCCAGCAGCGACTATATTGCTCTTTACAATGAGCAGTTCTTC
TRBV12-3/TRBV12-4	TRBJ2-7	NA	few	CASSLLSGSYEQYF	TGTGCCAGCAGTTTGCTTAGCGGCTCCTACGAGCAGTACTTC
TRBV3-1	TRBJ2-5	NA	NA	CASSQNREETQYF	TGTGCCAGCAGCCAAAACAGGGAGGAGACCCAGTACTTC
TRBV6-4	TRBJ1-1	NA	few	CASRHEGSDTEAFF	TGTGCCAGCAGGCACGAGGGGTCGGACACTGAAGCTTTCTTT
TRBV3-1	TRBJ2-5	NA	few	CASSAPGGRWDF	TGTGCCAGCAGCGCCCCCGGAGGCCGCTGGGACTTC
TRBV4-2	TRBJ2-3	TRBD2	NA	CASSQEIAGASIYTDTQYF	TGTGCCAGCAGCCAAGAAATAGCGGGGGCCTCCATCTACACAGATACGCAGTATTTT
TRBV5-1	TRBJ2-7	NA	NA	CASSPYNNPYEQYF	TGCGCCAGCAGCCCCTACAACAACCCCTACGAGCAGTACTTC
TRBV2	TRBJ2-5	TRBD2	few	CASSLGLAFKETQYF	TGTGCCAGCAGTTTGGGACTAGCGTTTAAAGAGACCCAGTACTTC
TRBV2	TRBJ2-2	TRBD2	few	CASSALATGELFF	TGTGCCAGCAGTGCACTAGCGACGGGGGAGCTGTTTTTT
TRBV7-8	TRBJ2-7	TRBD1	NA	CASSLRRDRANEQYF	TGTGCCAGCAGCTTAAGGCGGGACAGGGCCAACGAGCAGTACTTC
TRBV6-2/TRBV6-3	TRBJ2-3	TRBD2	many	CASSYRLAGDTQYF	TGTGCCAGCAGTTATCGACTAGCGGGAGATACGCAGTATTTT
TRBV12-3/TRBV12-4	TRBJ1-2	TRBD1	NA	CASSSRFQGAFTF	TGTGCCAGCAGTTCGAGATTCCAGGGGGCCTTCACCTTC
TRBV7-3	TRBJ2-2	NA	NA	CASSLKYGSGELFF	TGTGCCAGCAGCTTAAAGTACGGTAGCGGGGAGCTGTTTTTT
TRBV12-3/TRBV12-4	TRBJ2-1	NA	many	CASSLGRNEQFF	TGTGCCAGCAGTTTAGGTCGGAATGAGCAGTTCTTC
TRBV13	TRBJ1-1	NA	NA	CASSSQANTEAFF	TGTGCCAGCAGTTCACAAGCTAACACTGAAGCTTTCTTT
TRBV20-1	TRBJ2-7	NA	NA	CSARRQASSYEQYF	TGCAGTGCCCGAAGACAGGCCAGCTCCTACGAGCAGTACTTC
TRBV12-3/TRBV12-4	TRBJ2-5	TRBD1	NA	CASSPRQGRRETQYF	TGTGCCAGCAGTCCCCGACAGGGTAGGCGAGAGACCCAGTACTTC
TRBV18	TRBJ1-2	NA	many	CASSPPGTNYGYTF	TGTGCCAGCTCACCGCCCGGGACTAACTATGGCTACACCTTC
TRBV3-1	TRBJ2-2	TRBD2	NA	CASSLYLLAGGLNTGELFF	TGTGCCAGCAGCCTCTATTTACTAGCGGGGGGCCTCAACACCGGGGAGCTGTTTTTT
TRBV7-3	TRBJ2-7	TRBD1	NA	CASSGTGASEQYF	TGTGCCAGCAGCGGGACAGGAGCCAGCGAGCAGTACTTC